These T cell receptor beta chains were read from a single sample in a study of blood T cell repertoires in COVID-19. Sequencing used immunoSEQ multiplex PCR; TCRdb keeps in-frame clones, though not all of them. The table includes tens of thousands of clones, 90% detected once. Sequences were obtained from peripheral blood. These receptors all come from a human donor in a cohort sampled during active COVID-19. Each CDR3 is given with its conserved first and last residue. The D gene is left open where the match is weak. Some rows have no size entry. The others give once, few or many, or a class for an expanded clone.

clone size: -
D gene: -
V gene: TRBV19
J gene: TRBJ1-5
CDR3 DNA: TGTGCCAGTAGTTGGGGCAATAGCAATCAGCCCCAGCATTTT
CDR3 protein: CASSWGNSNQPQHF

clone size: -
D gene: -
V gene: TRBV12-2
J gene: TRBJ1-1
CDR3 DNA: TGTGCAAGTCGCAGGAGGCGGGCAAGGACTGAAGCTTTCTTT
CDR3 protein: CASRRRRARTEAFF

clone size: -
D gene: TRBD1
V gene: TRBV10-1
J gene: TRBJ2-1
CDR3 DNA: TGCGCCAGCAGCGAGGGGCAGGGGGCCGGTAATGAGCAGTTCTTC
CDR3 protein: CASSEGQGAGNEQFF

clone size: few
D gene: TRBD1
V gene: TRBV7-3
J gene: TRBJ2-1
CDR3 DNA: TGTGCCAGCAGCTTGGACAGGGTGATCTACAATGAGCAGTTCTTC
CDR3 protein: CASSLDRVIYNEQFF

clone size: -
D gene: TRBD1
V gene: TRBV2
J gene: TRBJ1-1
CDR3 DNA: TGTGCATCGGTAACAGGGGCGCTAGGCACTGAAGCTTTCTTT
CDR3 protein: CASVTGALGTEAFF

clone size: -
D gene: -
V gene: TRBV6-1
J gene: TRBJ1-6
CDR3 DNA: TGTGCCAGCAGTGAAGTGGGGGGGTCGGCAGGGGATAATTCACCCCTCCACTTT
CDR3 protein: CASSEVGGSAGDNSPLHF

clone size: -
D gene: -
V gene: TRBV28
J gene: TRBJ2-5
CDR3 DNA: TGTGCCAGCTGCTCAGGGATACGGGAGACCCAGTACTTC
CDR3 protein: CASCSGIRETQYF

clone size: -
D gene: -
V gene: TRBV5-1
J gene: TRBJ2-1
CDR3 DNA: TGCGCCAGCAGCTTGGGGGACACCTACAATGAGCAGTTCTTC
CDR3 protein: CASSLGDTYNEQFF

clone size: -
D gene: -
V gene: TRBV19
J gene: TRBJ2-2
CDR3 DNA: TGTGCCAGTAAACGCGGGGCGGCCGGGGAGCTGTTTTTT
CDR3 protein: CASKRGAAGELFF

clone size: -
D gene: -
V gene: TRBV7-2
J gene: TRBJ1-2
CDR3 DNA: TGTGCCAGCAGCTTCCCGGACATCCGTAACTATGGCTACACCTTC
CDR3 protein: CASSFPDIRNYGYTF

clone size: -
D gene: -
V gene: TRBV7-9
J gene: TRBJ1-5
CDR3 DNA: TGTGCCAGCAGCTTAGGTCGGGCGGGAAGTACTTATAGCAATCAGCCCCAGCATTTT
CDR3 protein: CASSLGRAGSTYSNQPQHF

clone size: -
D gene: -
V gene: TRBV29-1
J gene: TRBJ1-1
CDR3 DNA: TGCAGCGTTGTACGAGACACTGAAGCTTTCTTT
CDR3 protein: CSVVRDTEAFF

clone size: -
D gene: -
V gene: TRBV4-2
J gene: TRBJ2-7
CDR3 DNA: TGTGCCAGCAGCCAAGACGTGGACACAGCCTACGAGCAGTACTTC
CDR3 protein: CASSQDVDTAYEQYF

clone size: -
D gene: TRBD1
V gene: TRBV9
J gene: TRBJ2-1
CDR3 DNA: TGTGCCAGCAGCTCGGACAGGGGGCATAGTTTGGACAATGAGCAGTTCTTC
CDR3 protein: CASSSDRGHSLDNEQFF

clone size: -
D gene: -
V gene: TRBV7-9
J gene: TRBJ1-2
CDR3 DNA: TGTGCCAGCAGCCGCGTATTAACCAACTATGGCTACACCTTC
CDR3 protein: CASSRVLTNYGYTF

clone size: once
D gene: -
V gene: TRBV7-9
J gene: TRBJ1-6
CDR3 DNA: TGTGCCAGCAGCTTATACGCGACAGGAAAAAACAATTCACCCCTCCACTTT
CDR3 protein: CASSLYATGKNNSPLHF

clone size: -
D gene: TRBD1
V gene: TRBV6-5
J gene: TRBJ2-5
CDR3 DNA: TGTGCCAGCAGGGAGACAGGGGAAGGGGAGACCCAGTACTTC
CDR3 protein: CASRETGEGETQYF

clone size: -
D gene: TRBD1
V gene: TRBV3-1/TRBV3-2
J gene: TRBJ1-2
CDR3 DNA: TGTGCCAGCAGGGGAAACGGACAGGACCGCCTTTACTATGGCTACACCTTC
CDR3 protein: CASRGNGQDRLYYGYTF

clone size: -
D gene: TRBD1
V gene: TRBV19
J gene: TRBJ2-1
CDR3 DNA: TGTGCCAGTAGAGGGACAGGGGATTACAATGAGCAGTTCTTC
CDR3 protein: CASRGTGDYNEQFF

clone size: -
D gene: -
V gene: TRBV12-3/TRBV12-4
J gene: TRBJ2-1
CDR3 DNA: TGTGCCAGCAGTTGGGGGGATGAGCAGTTCTTC
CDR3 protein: CASSWGDEQFF

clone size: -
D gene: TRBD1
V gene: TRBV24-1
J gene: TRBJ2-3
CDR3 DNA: TGTGCCACCAGCGTACCGGGACAGGGAGCAGATACGCAGTATTTT
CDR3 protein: CATSVPGQGADTQYF

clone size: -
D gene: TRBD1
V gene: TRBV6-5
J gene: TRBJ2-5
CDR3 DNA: TGTGCCAGCAGTCCCCGACAGGGGGAGACCCAGTACTTC
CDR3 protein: CASSPRQGETQYF

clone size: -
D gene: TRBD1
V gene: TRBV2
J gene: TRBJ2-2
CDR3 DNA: TGTGCCAGCAGTTTGGACAGGGGCGCCGGGGAGCTGTTTTTT
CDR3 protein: CASSLDRGAGELFF

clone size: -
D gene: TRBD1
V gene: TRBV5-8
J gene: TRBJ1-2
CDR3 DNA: TGTGCCAGCAGCACCAGACAGGGTGGGCTTCGCACCTTC
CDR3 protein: CASSTRQGGLRTF

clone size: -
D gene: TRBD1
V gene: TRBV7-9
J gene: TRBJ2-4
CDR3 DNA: TGTGCCAGCAGCTTCGGGACAGTGAACATTCAGTACTTC
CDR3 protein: CASSFGTVNIQYF

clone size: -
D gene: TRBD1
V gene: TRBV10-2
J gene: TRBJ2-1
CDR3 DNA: TGCGCCAGCACCGCGGGACAGGCCTGGTACAATGAGCAGTTCTTC
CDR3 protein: CASTAGQAWYNEQFF

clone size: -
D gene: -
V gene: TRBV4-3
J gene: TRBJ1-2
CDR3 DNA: TGCGCCAGCAGCCAAGATGACGACTTCTATGGCTACACCTTC
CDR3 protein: CASSQDDDFYGYTF

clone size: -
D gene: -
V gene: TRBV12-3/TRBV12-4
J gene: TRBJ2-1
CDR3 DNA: TGTGCCAGCAGTTTTAACTGGGAGCAGTTCTTC
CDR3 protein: CASSFNWEQFF

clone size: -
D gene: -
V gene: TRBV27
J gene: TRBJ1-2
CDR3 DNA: TGTGCCAGCAGTTTTCGACGCAGGGAATTTAACTATGGCTACACCTTC
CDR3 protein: CASSFRRREFNYGYTF

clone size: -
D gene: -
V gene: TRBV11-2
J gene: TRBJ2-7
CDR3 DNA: TGTGCCAGCAGCTTAGGAGCCAGGGGAGTCTGGTACTACGAGCAGTACTTC
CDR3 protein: CASSLGARGVWYYEQYF

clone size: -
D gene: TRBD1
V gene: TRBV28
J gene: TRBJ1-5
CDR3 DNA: TGTGCCAGCAGTCTACACGGACAGGGCGCTTCTCAGCCCCAGCATTTT
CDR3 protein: CASSLHGQGASQPQHF

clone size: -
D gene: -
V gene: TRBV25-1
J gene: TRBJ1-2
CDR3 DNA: TGTGCCAGCAGTGAACTTCGTTATGGCTACACCTTC
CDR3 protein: CASSELRYGYTF

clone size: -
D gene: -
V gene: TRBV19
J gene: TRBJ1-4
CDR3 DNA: TGTGCCAGTACCATGGGGGCGGAAGCAACTAATGAAAAACTGTTTTTT
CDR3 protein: CASTMGAEATNEKLFF

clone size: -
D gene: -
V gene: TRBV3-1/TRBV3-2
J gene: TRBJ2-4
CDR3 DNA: TGTGCCAGCAGCCTCAACCCTGCTGGAAGACTAGCCAAAAACATTCAGTACTTC
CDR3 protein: CASSLNPAGRLAKNIQYF

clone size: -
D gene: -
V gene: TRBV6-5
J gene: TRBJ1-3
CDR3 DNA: TGTGCCAGCAGTTCCGACAACCACCGGGGAAACACCATATATTTT
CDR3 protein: CASSSDNHRGNTIYF

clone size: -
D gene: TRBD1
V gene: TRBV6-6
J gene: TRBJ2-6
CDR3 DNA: TGTGCCAGCAGCATCGACAGGGGGTCTGGGGCCAACGTCCTGACTTTC
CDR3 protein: CASSIDRGSGANVLTF